A single sample gave rise to the 9 T cell receptor beta chains below, sequenced in a study of cytomegalovirus exposure and HLA in healthy donors. The PCR had 60 Vbeta and 13 Jbeta primers. The table came from immunoSEQ multiplex PCR; TCRdb's copy has only in-frame clones and leaves some out. Of approximately 290,000 clones listed, about four fifths were seen once; the top ten hold about 0.29%. Sample: PBMCs. The receptors derive from a girl aged 2 to 9 in good health and CMV-seronegative.

This sequence joins TRBV27 and TRBJ2-7; TRBD1 might be the D (6 bases). Per the germline V gene, CDR1 is MNHEY and CDR2 is SMNVEV (reference sequence). V dropped 5 bases and J dropped 0 bases, with 14 bases sitting between them. This CDR3 contains 15 residues. The CDR3 reads CASSPRTAYSYEQYF. DNA of the CDR3: TGTGCCAGCAGTCCGCGGACAGCGTACTCCTACGAGCAGTACTTC.

This rearrangement joins TRBV7-3 to TRBJ1-1; 9 bases line up with TRBD1. Germline trimming cut 4 bases from V and 5 bases from J; bases unmatched to any gene: 2. This CDR3 has 13 residues. Germline CDR1 and CDR2: SGHTA and FQGTGA. The CDR3 here is CASSWGTGTEAFF. CDR3 in DNA: TGTGCCAGCAGCTGGGGGACAGGGACTGAAGCTTTCTTT.

The rearrangement links TRBV27 to TRBJ2-7, with TRBD2 matching 8 bases. The germline gives CDR1 MNHEY, CDR2 SMNVEV (reference sequence). With 4 bases clipped from V and 6 bases from J, the junction kept 11 bases outside the gene matches. There are 15 residues in the CDR3. CDR3 nucleotide sequence: TGTGCCAGCAGTTCCCGAGCGGGAGTAGTTTTCGAGCAGTACTTC. Its translation is CASSSRAGVVFEQYF.

V is TRBV21-1 and J is TRBJ1-5. TRBV21-1 is a pseudogene. The CDR3 is 15 residues long. In nucleotides, the CDR3 is TGTGCCAGCAGCAAAGGGGGGGGGAGCAATCAGCCCCAGCATTTT. Translation gives CASSKGGGSNQPQHF.

The chain couples TRBV5-4 to TRBJ2-2; 8 bases agree with TRBD2. Unmatched junction bases numbered 11, after V lost 5 bases and J lost 5 bases. Per germline, CDR1 SGHNT and CDR2 YYREEE (reference sequence). This CDR3 spans 16 amino acids. The CDR3 is CASSSDGGVVTGELFF. CDR3 nucleotide sequence: TGTGCCAGCAGTTCCGACGGGGGGGTGGTTACCGGGGAGCTGTTTTTT.

The chain is built from TRBV19 and TRBJ1-1, with 7 bases that match TRBD1. V lost 0 bases and J lost 1; bases outside the gene matches: 2. Germline assignment: CDR1 LNHDA and CDR2 SQIVND (reference sequence). The CDR3 covers 15 residues. CDR3 residues: CASSIEEGANTEAFF. CDR3 DNA: TGTGCCAGTAGTATAGAGGAGGGGGCGAACACTGAAGCTTTCTTT.

V usage is TRBV29-1 and J usage is TRBJ1-2, with a tentative D call TRBD1 (5 bases). In germline, CDR1 is SQVTM, CDR2 ANQGSEA. CDR3 length: 13 amino acids. The V gene lost 4 bases and the J gene lost 0 bases, with 9 bases spanning the gap. For the CDR3, the DNA is TGCAGCGTTGGACAGAGCGCTAACTATGGCTACACCTTC. Its protein is CSVGQSANYGYTF.

The chain employs TRBV7-9 and TRBJ1-2, with 8 nucleotides matching TRBD1. This CDR3 contains 17 residues. Trimming at V came to 5 bases and at J to 4 bases, leaving 15 bases not matched to a gene. Germline-derived CDR1 and CDR2 are SEHNR and FQNEAQ (reference sequence). In nucleotides, the CDR3 is TGTGCCAGCAGCGGCCGGGACAGGACCGCTTTGGGCTATGGCTACACCTTC. Translated: CASSGRDRTALGYGYTF.

V gene TRBV27 combines with J gene TRBJ1-1, with a weak D call TRBD1 (5 bases). Germline CDR1 MNHEY, CDR2 SMNVEV (reference sequence). V lost 2 bases and J lost 8, with 9 bases in between. The CDR3 runs 12 residues. CDR3 DNA: TGTGCCAGCAGTTTAAGGCCAGGGGAAGCTTTCTTT. This translates into CASSLRPGEAFF.